Presented here are 31 T cell receptor beta chains from one specimen sequenced in a study of control samples from healthy donors and cancer patients (dated by TCRdb to the early 2020s). Library prep was done by the immunoSEQ multiplex PCR assay. The immuneACCESS repertoire file appears here via TCRdb, limited to in-frame rearrangements. These files lack a portion of the clones; in checked studies, under half of the deficit traces to unresolved V genes, and the cause of the others is not known. This sample holds some 99,000 clones; just over 90% were observed only once. The ten most abundant clones make up under 4.5% of the sample. Sequencing was performed on blood. The source of these receptors is a human donor in good health. The donor label of this sample is uncertain.

The gene calls are TRBV7-9 and TRBJ1-6; possibly TRBD1 for D (6 bases). The CDR3 is made up of 14 amino acids. Trimming took 5 bases from V and 8 from J, leaving 13 bases between them. Germline V gives CDR1 SEHNR, CDR2 FQNEAQ (reference sequence). The CDR3 loop is CASSPGTPDSPLHF. The CDR3 bases are TGTGCCAGCAGCCCTGGGACACCCGATTCACCCCTCCACTTT. Based on the CDR3 plus reference TRBV7-9 and TRBJ1-6, the full variable domain is DTGVSQNPRHKITKRGQNVTFRCDPISEHNRLYWYRQTLGQGPEFLTYFQNEAQLEKSRLLSDRFSAERPKGSFSTLEIQRTEQGDSAMYLCASSPGTPDSPLHFGNGTRLTVT.

The genes are TRBV24-1 and TRBJ2-1; D remains ambiguous. This CDR3 has 16 amino acids. V was trimmed by 5 bases and J by 0 bases, leaving 13 bases between them. Germline V lookup: CDR1 KGHDR, CDR2 SFDVKD. The CDR3 DNA reads as TGTGCCACCAGTGTGGCGTCCCGGAGCTCCTACAATGAGCAGTTCTTC. Its protein product is CATSVASRSSYNEQFF.

The chain joins TRBV9 to TRBJ2-2, with TRBD2 identical over 8 bases. Germline V gene lookup returns CDR1 SGDLS and CDR2 YYNGEE. The CDR3 sequence is 17 residues long. After removal of 4 bases from V and 7 bases from J, the junction contained 15 bases not matched to a gene. CDR3 residues: CASSPRGVAGLGGELFF. The DNA for the CDR3 is TGTGCCAGCAGCCCGAGGGGGGTAGCGGGGCTCGGCGGGGAGCTGTTTTTT.

The gene calls are TRBV29-1 and TRBJ2-7; the D gene is possibly TRBD2 (5 bases). This CDR3 comprises 12 residues. CDR1 SQVTM and CDR2 ANQGSEA come from the germline V gene. V was shortened by 3 bases and J by 4 bases, with 10 bases between the two germline ends. The CDR3 DNA reads TGCAGCGTTGAGGCCACGGGGTACGAGCAGTACTTC. Protein: CSVEATGYEQYF.

CDR3 DNA sequence: TGTGCCAGCAGCTTGCAGGGAGTCTACGAGCAGTACGTC. Translation: CASSLQGVYEQYV. The rearrangement joins TRBV5-5 to TRBJ2-7; D possibly uses TRBD1 or TRBD2 (5 bases each). The CDR3 extends over 13 amino acids. V was shortened by 1 base and J by 3 bases, with 8 bases between the two germline ends. CDR1 is SGHKS and CDR2 is YYEKEE in the germline V gene (reference sequence).

This rearrangement joins TRBV4-2 to TRBJ2-3, with TRBD2 identical over 8 bases. The CDR3 is 18 residues long. With V trimmed by 0 bases and J by 2 bases, 10 bases remained unmatched. CDR1 and CDR2 from the germline V gene are LGHNA and YNFKEQ. The DNA for the CDR3 is TGTGCCAGCAGCCAAGATGTAGTGGCGGGGGGTTCCACAGATACGCAGTATTTT. Protein product: CASSQDVVAGGSTDTQYF.

The count of this clone is one. V and J are TRBV2 and TRBJ1-4; D might be TRBD1 (5 bases). Trimming pared 1 base from V and 7 bases from J, leaving 16 bases between. In germline, CDR1 is SNHLY, CDR2 FYNNEI. The CDR3 covers 16 residues. The CDR3 DNA reads TGTGCCAGCAGTGAAGGAAAGACAGCTTGGGGTGAAAAACTGTTTTTT. Encoded protein: CASSEGKTAWGEKLFF. Filled out from reference TRBV2 and TRBJ1-4, the complete variable domain reads EPEVTQTPSHQVTQMGQEVILRCVPISNHLYFYWYRQILGQKVEFLVSFYNNEISEKSEIFDDQFSVERPDGSNFTLKIRSTKLEDSAMYFCASSEGKTAWGEKLFFGSGTQLSVL.

J is TRBJ1-5 and V is TRBV2, with D uncertain. Trimming removed 5 bases at V and 1 base at J, with 9 bases between. This CDR3 spans 14 amino acids. Germline CDR1 and CDR2: SNHLY and FYNNEI. The CDR3 loop reads CASSSVESNQPQHF. The CDR3 DNA reads as TGTGCCAGCAGTAGTGTCGAAAGCAATCAGCCCCAGCATTTT.

The chain carries TRBV18 and TRBJ2-1; TRBD1 aligns across 9 bases. The length of the CDR3 is 18 residues. V was pared by 6 bases and J by 5 bases, with 17 bases of the junction left unmatched. Germline-derived CDR1 and CDR2 are KGHSH and LQKENI. In nucleotides, the CDR3 is TGTGCCAGCTCTTCAAGTTTGGACAGGGGTCTCTCTGACAATGAGCAGTTCTTC. Translated: CASSSSLDRGLSDNEQFF.

The rearrangement joins TRBV25-1 to TRBJ1-1; no clear D gene. V lost 2 bases and J lost 3, with 13 bases in between. Per germline, CDR1 MGHDK and CDR2 SYGVNS. The CDR3 sequence is 15 residues long. In DNA form, the CDR3 reads TGTGCCAGCAGTGAAAGTGGGTGGGATGACACTGAAGCTTTCTTT. Its protein product is CASSESGWDDTEAFF.

The chain carries TRBV18 and TRBJ2-7; possibly TRBD2 for D (6 bases). The V gene's germline CDR1 is KGHSH and CDR2 LQKENI. There are 15 residues in the CDR3. V lost 1 base to trimming and J lost 4 bases, with 14 bases between them. The CDR3 region is CASSPRLAEKYEQYF. CDR3 DNA sequence: TGTGCCAGCTCACCACGGTTAGCGGAGAAGTACGAGCAGTACTTC.

Details on this clone: In the same sample, other DNA sequences code for this CDR3. J is TRBJ1-3 and V is TRBV3-1 (or the pseudogene TRBV3-2); no firm D call. CDR3 length: 12 residues. The germline gives CDR1 LGHDT, CDR2 YNNKEL (reference sequence). Trimming took off 5 bases at V and 2 bases at J, with 4 bases between the two ends. In DNA, the CDR3 is TGTGCCAGCAGCTCCCCTGGAAACACCATATATTTT. This translates into CASSSPGNTIYF.

The chain has TRBV19 and TRBJ1-5; a possible D gene is TRBD1 (5 bases). The germline V and J ends were trimmed by 4 bases and 6 bases, with 13 bases remaining between them. The germline gives CDR1 LNHDA, CDR2 SQIVND (reference sequence). The CDR3 loop spans 14 amino acids. CDR3 sequence (DNA): TGTGCCAGTAGTACTGATGAGAGGGGTCAGCCCCAGCATTTT. Translation: CASSTDERGQPQHF.

The chain is built from TRBV5-1 and TRBJ1-2; D gene uncertain. The CDR3 contains 13 residues. Trimming removed 5 bases from V and 7 bases from J, with 15 bases in between. The V gene's germline CDR1 is SGHRS and CDR2 YFSETQ. The DNA for the CDR3 is TGCGCCAGCAGTCGTGGGGATGGTGGTGGCTACACCTTC. This codes for CASSRGDGGGYTF.

The chain joins TRBV5-6 to TRBJ2-1; a weak D match, TRBD1 (5 bases). Trimming took 0 bases from V and 0 from J, leaving 13 bases between them. The CDR3 is made up of 17 amino acids. Germline-derived CDR1 and CDR2 are SGHDT and YYEEEE. The chain's CDR3 is CASSLAGGAVSYNEQFF. The CDR3 DNA reads TGTGCCAGCAGCTTGGCGGGTGGGGCAGTCTCCTACAATGAGCAGTTCTTC.

This chain uses TRBV6-2 or TRBV6-3 with TRBJ1-1, with 8 bases fitting TRBD1. The V gene end was trimmed by 2 bases and the J gene end by 5 bases; junction bases not matched to a gene: 4. In germline, CDR1 is MNHEY, CDR2 SVGEGT. The CDR3 consists of 14 residues. The CDR3, as DNA: TGTGCCAGCAGTTACGCCAGGGGGCGGACTGAAGCTTTCTTT. Translating gives CASSYARGRTEAFF.

This rearrangement joins TRBV28 to TRBJ2-3; TRBD2 matches at 13 bases. Germline CDR1 reads MDHEN; CDR2 reads SYDVKM. The V gene end was trimmed by 3 bases and the J gene end by 6 bases; junction bases not matched to a gene: 9. The CDR3 has 17 residues. The CDR3 nucleotides are TGTGCCAGCAGTTTCTCTACTAGCGGGGGGGCTGAGGATACGCAGTATTTT. Protein sequence: CASSFSTSGGAEDTQYF. Looking up the rest from reference TRBV28 and TRBJ2-3 gives the full variable domain: DVKVTQSSRYLVKRTGEKVFLECVQDMDHENMFWYRQDPGLGLRLIYFSYDVKMKEKGDIPEGYSVSREKKERFSLILESASTNQTSMYLCASSFSTSGGAEDTQYFGPGTRLTVL.

This clone was detected only once. CDR3 bases: TGTGCCAGCAGCTTAGACAGCTCTGGGGCCAACGTCCTGACTTTC. This codes for CASSLDSSGANVLTF. V gene TRBV5-8 combines with J gene TRBJ2-6, with a possible D match to TRBD1 (5 bases). CDR3 length equals 15 residues. Trimming cost V 2 bases and J 0 bases, with 6 bases left between them. The germline CDR1 and CDR2 sequences are SGHTS and YDEGEE.

The genes are TRBV6-1 and TRBJ2-7; D perhaps matches TRBD1 (5 bases). The CDR3 runs to 16 residues. The germline V and J ends were trimmed by 4 bases and 2 bases, with 18 bases remaining between them. Per the germline V gene, CDR1 is MNHNS and CDR2 is SASEGT. The DNA of the CDR3 is TGTGCCAGCAGTGTCAAGATCCCCCCAGGGCCCTACGAGCAGTACTTC. Its translation is CASSVKIPPGPYEQYF.

V and J are TRBV24-1 and TRBJ1-1, with 10 bases that match TRBD1. The CDR3 is 13 residues long. V shed 8 bases and J 5 bases; nucleotides not matched to a gene: 4. Germline lookup yields CDR1 KGHDR and CDR2 SFDVKD. CDR3 region: CATMDRGSTEAFF. Written as DNA, the CDR3 is TGTGCCACCATGGACAGGGGGTCTACTGAAGCTTTCTTT.

V and J are TRBV24-1 and TRBJ2-5; maybe TRBD2 (5 bases). The V and J ends lost 3 bases and 5 bases respectively, with 18 bases between them. This CDR3 is built from 16 residues. Per the germline V gene, CDR1 is KGHDR and CDR2 is SFDVKD. CDR3 loop: CATSDAGGRARETQYF. Written as DNA, the CDR3 is TGTGCCACCAGTGATGCCGGAGGACGGGCACGTGAGACCCAGTACTTC.

The V gene is TRBV19, the J gene TRBJ2-3, with D perhaps matching TRBD1 or TRBD2 (5 bases each). Germline V gene sequence: CDR1 LNHDA, CDR2 SQIVND (reference sequence). The CDR3 consists of 13 residues. Between the trimmed V and J ends, which lost 4 bases and 8 bases, there was a span of 13 bases. The CDR3 sequence is CASSRGAQGTQYF. CDR3 DNA: TGTGCCAGTAGTAGAGGGGCCCAGGGTACGCAGTATTTT.

The gene calls are TRBV11-1 and TRBJ2-1; a weak D match, TRBD2 (5 bases). V gave up 2 bases and J gave up 4 bases, with 6 bases separating them. This CDR3 has 13 residues. Germline V gene data show CDR1 as SGHAT and CDR2 as FQDESV (reference sequence). The CDR3 sequence: CASSLSGYNEQFF. CDR3 DNA: TGTGCCAGCAGCTTATCGGGATACAATGAGCAGTTCTTC. Drawing the rest from reference TRBV11-1 and TRBJ2-1, the complete variable domain is EAEVAQSPRYKITEKSQAVAFWCDPISGHATLYWYRQILGQGPELLVQFQDESVVDDSQLPKDRFSAERLKGVDSTLKIQPAELGDSAMYLCASSLSGYNEQFFGPGTRLTVL.

The V gene is TRBV30, the J gene TRBJ2-7; the match to TRBD1 covers 7 bases. Germline V gene data show CDR1 as GTSNPN and CDR2 as SVGIG (reference sequence). This CDR3 contains 15 residues. The V segment lost 2 bases and the J segment 5 bases; nucleotides outside the gene matches: 12. The DNA of the CDR3 is TGTGCCTGGAGTTCATTCCAGGTTGGACAGGACGAGCAGTACTTC. Protein: CAWSSFQVGQDEQYF.

The chain recombines TRBV20-1 with TRBJ2-1; 8 positions match TRBD2. Unmatched junction bases numbered 4, after V lost 3 bases and J lost 0 bases. Germline V gives CDR1 DFQATT, CDR2 SNEGSKA (reference sequence). The CDR3 has 15 residues. CDR3 residues: CSASQSGGSYNEQFF. The CDR3 coding sequence is TGCAGTGCTAGTCAAAGCGGGGGCTCCTACAATGAGCAGTTCTTC.

The chain links TRBV27 to TRBJ2-1; D ambiguous. Trimming pared 3 bases from V and 4 bases from J, leaving 10 bases between. The CDR3 covers 14 residues. Germline-derived CDR1 and CDR2 are MNHEY and SMNVEV (reference sequence). The CDR3 sequence is CASSFSQTYNEQFF. CDR3 nucleotides: TGTGCCAGCAGTTTTTCACAGACTTACAATGAGCAGTTCTTC.

The chain joins TRBV5-1 to TRBJ1-2; unclear D gene. V lost 4 bases to trimming and J lost 4 bases, with 20 bases between them. The CDR3 is 16 residues long. Germline CDR1 reads SGHRS; CDR2 reads YFSETQ. CDR3 in amino acids: CASSKGGDPSSYGYTF. The DNA of the CDR3 is TGCGCCAGCAGCAAGGGAGGCGACCCATCATCCTATGGCTACACCTTC.

This chain connects TRBV7-8 to TRBJ1-5; 7 bases fit TRBD1. This CDR3 is 17 amino acids long. V lost 0 bases to trimming and J lost 0 bases; unmatched junction nucleotides: 5. Germline V gene data show CDR1 as SGHVS and CDR2 as FQNEAQ. The CDR3 sequence: CASSLARDSYSNQPQHF. The CDR3 DNA is TGTGCCAGCAGCTTAGCTAGGGACAGTTATAGCAATCAGCCCCAGCATTTT.

The rearrangement joins TRBV7-8 to TRBJ2-3; TRBD2 matches at 10 bases. Per germline, CDR1 SGHVS and CDR2 FQNEAQ. Trimming removed 5 bases from V and 5 bases from J; junction bases left unmatched: 7. The CDR3 sequence is 15 residues long. DNA for the CDR3: TGTGCCAGCAGCCCCACTAGCGGGGAAAGAGATACGCAGTATTTT. Amino acid sequence: CASSPTSGERDTQYF. The entire variable domain, with the rest obtained from reference TRBV7-8 and TRBJ2-3, is as follows: GAGVSQSPRYKVAKRGQDVALRCDPISGHVSLFWYQQALGQGPEFLTYFQNEAQLDKSGLPSDRFFAERPEGSVSTLKIQRTQQEDSAVYLCASSPTSGERDTQYFGPGTRLTVL.

The gene calls are TRBV24-1 and TRBJ1-5; no clear D. Germline lookup yields CDR1 KGHDR and CDR2 SFDVKD. The V gene lost 0 bases and the J gene lost 3 bases, with 5 bases spanning the gap. This CDR3 contains 14 residues. Written as DNA, the CDR3 is TGTGCCACCAGTGATTTGTACAACAATCAGCCCCAGCATTTT. Amino acids: CATSDLYNNQPQHF.

The rearrangement joins TRBV28 to TRBJ1-1; 7 nucleotides match TRBD1. CDR1 and CDR2 (germline): MDHEN, SYDVKM. V lost 6 bases to trimming and J lost 0 bases; unmatched junction nucleotides: 10. This CDR3 has 16 amino acids. CDR3 region: CASSIRDRYMNTEAFF. The CDR3, as DNA: TGTGCCAGCAGCATCCGGGACAGATACATGAACACTGAAGCTTTCTTT.